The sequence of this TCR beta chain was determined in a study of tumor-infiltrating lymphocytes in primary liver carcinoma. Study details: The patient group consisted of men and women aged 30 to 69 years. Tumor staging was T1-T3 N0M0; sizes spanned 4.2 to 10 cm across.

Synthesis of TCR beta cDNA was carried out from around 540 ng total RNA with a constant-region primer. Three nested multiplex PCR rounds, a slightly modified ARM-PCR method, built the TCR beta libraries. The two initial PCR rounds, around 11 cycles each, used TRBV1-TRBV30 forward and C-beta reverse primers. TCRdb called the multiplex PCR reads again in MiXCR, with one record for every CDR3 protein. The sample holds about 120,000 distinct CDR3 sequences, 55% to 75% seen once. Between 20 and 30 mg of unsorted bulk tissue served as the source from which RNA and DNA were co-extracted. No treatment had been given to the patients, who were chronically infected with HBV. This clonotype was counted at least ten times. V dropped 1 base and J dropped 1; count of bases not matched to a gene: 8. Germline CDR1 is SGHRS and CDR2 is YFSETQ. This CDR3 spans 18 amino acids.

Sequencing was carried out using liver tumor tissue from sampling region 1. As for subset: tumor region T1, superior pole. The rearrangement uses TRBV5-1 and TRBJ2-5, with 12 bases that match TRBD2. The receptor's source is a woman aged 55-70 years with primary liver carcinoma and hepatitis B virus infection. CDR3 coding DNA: TGCGCCAGCAGCTTGCTCTCTAGCGGGAGGGCTGTCCAAGAGACCCAGTACTTC. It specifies CASSLLSSGRAVQETQYF.